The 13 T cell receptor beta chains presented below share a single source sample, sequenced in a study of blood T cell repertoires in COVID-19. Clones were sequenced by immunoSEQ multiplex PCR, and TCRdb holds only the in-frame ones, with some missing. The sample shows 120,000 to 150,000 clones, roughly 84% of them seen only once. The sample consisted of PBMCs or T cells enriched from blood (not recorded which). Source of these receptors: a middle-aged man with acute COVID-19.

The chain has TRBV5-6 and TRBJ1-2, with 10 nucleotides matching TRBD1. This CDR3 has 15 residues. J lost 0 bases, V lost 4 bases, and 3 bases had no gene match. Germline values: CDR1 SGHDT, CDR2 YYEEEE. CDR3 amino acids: CASSPGTGANYGYTF. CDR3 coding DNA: TGTGCCAGCAGCCCAGGGACAGGGGCTAACTATGGCTACACCTTC.

The CDR3 loop is CSVEDLRDNEKLFF. The CDR3 bases are TGCAGCGTTGAAGATCTCAGGGATAATGAAAAACTGTTTTTT. V is TRBV29-1 and J is TRBJ1-4; possible D gene TRBD1, 5 bases. Germline CDR1 and CDR2: SQVTM and ANQGSEA. The CDR3 contains 14 residues. V gave up 0 bases and J gave up 4 bases, with 9 bases separating them. The whole variable domain, filled in from reference TRBV29-1 and TRBJ1-4, reads SAVISQKPSRDICQRGTSLTIQCQVDSQVTMMFWYRQQPGQSLTLIATANQGSEATYESGFVIDKFPISRPNLTFSTLTVSNMSPEDSSIYLCSVEDLRDNEKLFFGSGTQLSVL.

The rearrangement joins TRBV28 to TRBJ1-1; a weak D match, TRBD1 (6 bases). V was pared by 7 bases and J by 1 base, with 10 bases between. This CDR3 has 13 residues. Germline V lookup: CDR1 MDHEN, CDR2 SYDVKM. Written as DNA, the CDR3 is TGTGCCAGCACCGGGACACAGAACACTGAAGCTTTCTTT. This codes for CASTGTQNTEAFF.

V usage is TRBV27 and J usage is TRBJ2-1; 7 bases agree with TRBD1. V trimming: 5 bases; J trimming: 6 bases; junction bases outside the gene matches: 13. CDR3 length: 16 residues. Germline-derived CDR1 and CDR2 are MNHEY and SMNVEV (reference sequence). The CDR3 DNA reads TGTGCCAGCAGTACCGACAGGGACGGGATTTTCAATGAGCAGTTCTTC. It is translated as CASSTDRDGIFNEQFF.

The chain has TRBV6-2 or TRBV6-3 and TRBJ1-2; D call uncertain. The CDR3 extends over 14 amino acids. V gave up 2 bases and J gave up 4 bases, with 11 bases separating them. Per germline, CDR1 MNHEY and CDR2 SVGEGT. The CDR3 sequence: CASSYPRRSYGYTF. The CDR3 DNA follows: TGTGCCAGCAGTTACCCTAGACGGAGCTATGGCTACACCTTC.

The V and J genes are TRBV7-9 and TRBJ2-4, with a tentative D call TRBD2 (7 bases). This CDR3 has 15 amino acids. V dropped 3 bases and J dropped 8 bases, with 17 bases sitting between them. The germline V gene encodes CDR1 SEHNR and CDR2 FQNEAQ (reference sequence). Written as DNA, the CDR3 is TGTGCCAGCAGCTTGTCGGGGGGCCGGGGGGACATTCAGTACTTC. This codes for CASSLSGGRGDIQYF.

CDR3 protein: CASTRQGALDTGELFF. CDR3 nucleotides: TGTGCCAGCACTCGACAGGGGGCGCTTGATACCGGGGAGCTGTTTTTT. The genes are TRBV27 and TRBJ2-2, with TRBD1 matching over 10 bases. The CDR3 sequence is 16 residues long. Germline V lookup: CDR1 MNHEY, CDR2 SMNVEV (reference sequence). V shed 7 bases, J shed 5 bases, and the junction held 10 bases outside the gene matches.

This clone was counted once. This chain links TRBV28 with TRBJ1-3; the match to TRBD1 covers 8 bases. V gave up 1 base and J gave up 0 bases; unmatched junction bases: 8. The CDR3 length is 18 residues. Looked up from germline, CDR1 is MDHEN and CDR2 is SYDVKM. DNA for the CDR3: TGTGCCAGCAGTTTATTTGTGACAGGGGACCTCTCTGGAAACACCATATATTTT. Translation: CASSLFVTGDLSGNTIYF. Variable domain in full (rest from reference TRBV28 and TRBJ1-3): DVKVTQSSRYLVKRTGEKVFLECVQDMDHENMFWYRQDPGLGLRLIYFSYDVKMKEKGDIPEGYSVSREKKERFSLILESASTNQTSMYLCASSLFVTGDLSGNTIYFGEGSWLTVV.

The CDR3 region has the DNA TGTGCCAGCAGCCGCGGGACTAGCGGACTCACCGGGGAGCTGTTTTTT. This gives the protein CASSRGTSGLTGELFF. The chain has TRBV5-5 and TRBJ2-2; 11 bases agree with TRBD2. The trim removed 4 bases at V and 4 bases at J, leaving 6 bases unmatched. Germline V gene lookup returns CDR1 SGHKS and CDR2 YYEKEE (reference sequence). CDR3 length: 16 residues.

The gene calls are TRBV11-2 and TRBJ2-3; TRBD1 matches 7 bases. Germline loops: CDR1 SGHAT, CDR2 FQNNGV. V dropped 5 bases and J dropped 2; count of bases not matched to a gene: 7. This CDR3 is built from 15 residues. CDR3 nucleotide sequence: TGTGCCAGCAGCCCCAGGGGGAGTGACACAGATACGCAGTATTTT. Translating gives CASSPRGSDTDTQYF.

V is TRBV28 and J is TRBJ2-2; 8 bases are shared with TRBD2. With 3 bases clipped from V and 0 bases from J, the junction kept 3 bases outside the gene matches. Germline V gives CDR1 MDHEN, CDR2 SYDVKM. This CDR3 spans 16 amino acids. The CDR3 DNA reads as TGTGCCAGCAGTTTGCCGGGACTAGCGAACACCGGGGAGCTGTTTTTT. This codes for CASSLPGLANTGELFF.

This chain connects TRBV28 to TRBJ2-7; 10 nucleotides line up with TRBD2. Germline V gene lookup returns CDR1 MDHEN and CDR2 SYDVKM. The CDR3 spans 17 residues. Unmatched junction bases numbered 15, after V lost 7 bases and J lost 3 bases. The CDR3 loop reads CASTPGVGASGSYEQYF. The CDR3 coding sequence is TGTGCCAGCACTCCAGGGGTAGGGGCTAGCGGGAGCTACGAGCAGTACTTC.

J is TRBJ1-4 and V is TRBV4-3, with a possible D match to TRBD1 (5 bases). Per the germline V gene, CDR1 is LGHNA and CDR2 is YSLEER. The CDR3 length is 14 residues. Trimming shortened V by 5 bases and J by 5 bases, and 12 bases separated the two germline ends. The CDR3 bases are TGCGCCAGCAGCAAAGGGGCGGGGAATGAAAAACTGTTTTTT. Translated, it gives CASSKGAGNEKLFF.